This T cell receptor (beta chain) is drawn from a study of CD8+CD57+ T cells in acquired aplastic anemia. This clonotype showed up many times. Its antigen is currently unknown. Trimming took off 2 bases at V and 9 bases at J, with 17 bases between the two ends. Germline V gene sequence: CDR1 SGHTA, CDR2 FQGNSA. This CDR3 comprises 16 residues. TCR beta VDJ and CDR3 were profiled, and genomic DNA was the template. TCRdb ran MiXCR on the reads and lists one entry per CDR3 protein. The sample carries some 240,000 distinct CDR3 sequences, 34% recorded once. Study findings and constraints: Shared by patients and controls, roughly 28 CD8+ CDR3s were abundant in patients.

This receptor was taken from a human donor in good health, serving as a control. V gene TRBV7-2 combines with J gene TRBJ1-6, with D possibly being TRBD1 (5 bases). The sample comprised sorted CD4+, CD8+, or CD8+CD57+ T cells (not recorded which) from PBMCs. CDR3: CASSLTRRQGASPLHF. The CDR3 DNA is TGTGCCAGCAGCTTAACTCGTAGGCAGGGTGCTTCACCCCTCCACTTT.